The table lists the clone carrying this TCR beta chain with a few counts. Original data processing: How many nucleated cells were present was estimated from reference gene primer amplification. Clones were read by immunoSEQ multiplex PCR, and TCRdb kept only the in-frame ones, dropping some. V and J calls and clone size are as listed in that table; D and trimming were resolved from the DNA. The sample has 100,000 or so clones, about 90% seen once. These data are taken from a study of blood T cell repertoires in COVID-19. Study in general: Spain, Italy and the United States supplied samples that represented acute and convalescent COVID-19. In each case, the material was cDNA or gDNA derived from T cells, B-cell-depleted T cells, or PBMCs.

CDR1 and CDR2 (germline): MGHDK, SYGVNS. J lost 9 bases, V lost 7 bases, and 7 bases had no gene match. This CDR3 comprises 13 residues. The sequenced sample was peripheral blood. The clonotype comes from a man aged 50-59 years with acute or convalescent COVID-19. The J gene is TRBJ2-2, the V gene TRBV25-1, with TRBD1 matching 8 bases. In DNA, the CDR3 is TGTGCCAGCAAACAGGGGGGTCACTGGGAGCTGTTTTTT. Translation: CASKQGGHWELFF.